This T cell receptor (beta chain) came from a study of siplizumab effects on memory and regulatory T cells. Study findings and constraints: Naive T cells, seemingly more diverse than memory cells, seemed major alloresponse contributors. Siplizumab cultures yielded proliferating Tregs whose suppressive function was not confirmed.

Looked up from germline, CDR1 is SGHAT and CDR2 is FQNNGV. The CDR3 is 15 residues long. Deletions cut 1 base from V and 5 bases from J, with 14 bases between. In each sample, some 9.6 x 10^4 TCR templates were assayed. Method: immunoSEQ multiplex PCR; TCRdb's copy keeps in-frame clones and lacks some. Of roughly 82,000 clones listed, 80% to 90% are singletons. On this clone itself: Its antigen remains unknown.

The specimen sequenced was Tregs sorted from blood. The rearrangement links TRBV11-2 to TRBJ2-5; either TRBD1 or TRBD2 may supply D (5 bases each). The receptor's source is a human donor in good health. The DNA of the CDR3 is TGTGCCAGCAGCTTAGGGGGCCCCGGCGGGGAGACCCAGTACTTC. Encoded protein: CASSLGGPGGETQYF.